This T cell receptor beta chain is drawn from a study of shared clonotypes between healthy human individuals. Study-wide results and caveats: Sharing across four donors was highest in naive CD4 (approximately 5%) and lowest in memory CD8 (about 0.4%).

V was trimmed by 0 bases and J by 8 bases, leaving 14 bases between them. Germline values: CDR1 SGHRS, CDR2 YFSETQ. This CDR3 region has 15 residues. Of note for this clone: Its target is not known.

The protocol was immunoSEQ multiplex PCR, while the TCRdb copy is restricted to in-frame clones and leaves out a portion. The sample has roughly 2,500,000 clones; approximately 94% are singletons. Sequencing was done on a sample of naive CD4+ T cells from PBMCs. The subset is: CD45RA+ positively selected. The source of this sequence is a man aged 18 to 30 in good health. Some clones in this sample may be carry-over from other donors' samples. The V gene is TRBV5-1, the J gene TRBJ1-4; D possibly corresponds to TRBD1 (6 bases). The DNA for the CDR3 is TGCGCCAGCAGCTTGGCCATGGGGGGCGAGGAAAAACTGTTTTTT. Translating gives CASSLAMGGEEKLFF.